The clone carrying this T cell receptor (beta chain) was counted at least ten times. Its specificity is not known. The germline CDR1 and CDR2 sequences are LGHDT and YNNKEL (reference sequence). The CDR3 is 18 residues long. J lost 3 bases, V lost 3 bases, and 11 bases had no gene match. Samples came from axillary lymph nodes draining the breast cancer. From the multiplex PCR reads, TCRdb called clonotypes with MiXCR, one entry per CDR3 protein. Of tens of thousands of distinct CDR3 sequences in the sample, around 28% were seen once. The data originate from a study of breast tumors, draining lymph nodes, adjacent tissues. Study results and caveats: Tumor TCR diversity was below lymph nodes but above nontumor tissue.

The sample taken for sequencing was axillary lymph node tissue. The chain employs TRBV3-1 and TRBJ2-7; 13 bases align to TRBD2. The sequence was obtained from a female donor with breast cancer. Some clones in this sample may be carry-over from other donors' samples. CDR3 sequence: CASSQRRRLAGGIYEQYF. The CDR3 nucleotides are TGTGCCAGCAGCCAGAGGCGGAGACTAGCGGGAGGAATCTACGAGCAGTACTTC.